What follows describes a single TCR beta chain. Its antigen remains unidentified. Measured with immunoSEQ multiplex PCR; TCRdb has only the in-frame clones, and not every one. The repertoire includes 56,000 or so clones, around 97% of them detected once, and 1.1% sits in the top ten. The data originate from a study of siplizumab effects on memory and regulatory T cells. Regarding the study as a whole: Memory T cells appeared less diverse than naive cells, which seemed to contribute substantially to alloresponse.

CDR1 and CDR2 from the germline V gene are KGHSH and LQKENI. This CDR3 region has 15 residues. Trimming shortened V by 0 bases and J by 5 bases, and 10 bases separated the two germline ends. V gene TRBV18 combines with J gene TRBJ1-4; TRBD1 might be the D (6 bases). The source material was naive CD8+ T cells sorted from blood. This receptor was identified in a human donor in good health. Here the CDR3 reads CASSPPGTQNEKLFF. CDR3 coding DNA: TGTGCCAGCTCACCACCCGGGACACAGAATGAAAAACTGTTTTTT. Drawing the rest from reference TRBV18 and TRBJ1-4, the complete variable domain is NAGVMQNPRHLVRRRGQEARLRCSPMKGHSHVYWYRQLPEEGLKFMVYLQKENIIDESGMPKERFSAEFPKEGPSILRIQQVVRGDSAAYFCASSPPGTQNEKLFFGSGTQLSVL.